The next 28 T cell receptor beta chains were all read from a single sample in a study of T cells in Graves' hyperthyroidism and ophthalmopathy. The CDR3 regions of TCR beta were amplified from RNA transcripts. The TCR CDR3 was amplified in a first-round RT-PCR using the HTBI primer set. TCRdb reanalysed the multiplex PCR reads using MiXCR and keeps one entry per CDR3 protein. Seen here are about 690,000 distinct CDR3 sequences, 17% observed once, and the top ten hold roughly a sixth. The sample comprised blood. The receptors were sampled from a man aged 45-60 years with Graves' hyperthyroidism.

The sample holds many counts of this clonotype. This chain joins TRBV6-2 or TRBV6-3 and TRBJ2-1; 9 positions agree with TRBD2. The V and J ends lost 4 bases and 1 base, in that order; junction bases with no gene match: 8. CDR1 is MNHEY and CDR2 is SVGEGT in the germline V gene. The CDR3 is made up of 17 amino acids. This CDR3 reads CASSSGLAGLSYNEQFF. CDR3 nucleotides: TGTGCCAGCAGTTCTGGGCTAGCGGGATTATCCTACAATGAGCAGTTCTTC.

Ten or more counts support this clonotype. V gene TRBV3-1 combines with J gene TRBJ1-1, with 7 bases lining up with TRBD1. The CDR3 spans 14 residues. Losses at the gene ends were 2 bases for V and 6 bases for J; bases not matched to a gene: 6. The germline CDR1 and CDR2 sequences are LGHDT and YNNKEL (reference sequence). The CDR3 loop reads CASSQRGQGAEAFF. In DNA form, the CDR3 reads TGTGCCAGCAGCCAAAGGGGGCAGGGGGCTGAAGCTTTCTTT.

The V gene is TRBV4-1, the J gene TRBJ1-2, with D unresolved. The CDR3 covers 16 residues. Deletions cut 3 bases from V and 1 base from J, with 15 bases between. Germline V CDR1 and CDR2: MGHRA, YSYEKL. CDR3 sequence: CASSQDSSFVNYGYTF. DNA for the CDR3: TGCGCCAGCAGCCAGGACTCATCTTTCGTTAACTATGGCTACACCTTC.

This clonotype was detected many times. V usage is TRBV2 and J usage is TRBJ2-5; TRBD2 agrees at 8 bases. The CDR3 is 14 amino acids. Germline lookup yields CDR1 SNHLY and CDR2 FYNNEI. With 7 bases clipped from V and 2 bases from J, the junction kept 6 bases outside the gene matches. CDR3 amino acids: CASTVSSGQETQYF. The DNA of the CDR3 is TGTGCCAGCACGGTTTCTAGCGGGCAAGAGACCCAGTACTTC.

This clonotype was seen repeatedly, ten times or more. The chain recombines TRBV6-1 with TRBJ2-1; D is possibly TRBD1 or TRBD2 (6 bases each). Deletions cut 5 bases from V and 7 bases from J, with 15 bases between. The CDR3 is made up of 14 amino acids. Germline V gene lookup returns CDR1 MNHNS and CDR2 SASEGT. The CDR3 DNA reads TGTGCCAGCAGTTATTGGGGGGCCGAGAATGAGCAGTTCTTC. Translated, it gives CASSYWGAENEQFF.

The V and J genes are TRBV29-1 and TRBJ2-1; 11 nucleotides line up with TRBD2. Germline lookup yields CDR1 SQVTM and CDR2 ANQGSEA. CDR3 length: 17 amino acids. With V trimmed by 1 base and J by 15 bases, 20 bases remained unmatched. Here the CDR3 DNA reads TGCAGCGTTGAAGGCACGAAGGGATTGACTAGCGGGATAAATCGGTTCTTC. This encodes CSVEGTKGLTSGINRFF.

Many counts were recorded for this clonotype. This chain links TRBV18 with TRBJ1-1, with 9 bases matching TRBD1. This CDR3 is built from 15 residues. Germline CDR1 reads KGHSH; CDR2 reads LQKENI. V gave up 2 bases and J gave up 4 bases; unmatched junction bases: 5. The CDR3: CASSPTGQGLTEAFF. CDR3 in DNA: TGTGCCAGCTCACCAACGGGACAGGGCCTCACTGAAGCTTTCTTT.

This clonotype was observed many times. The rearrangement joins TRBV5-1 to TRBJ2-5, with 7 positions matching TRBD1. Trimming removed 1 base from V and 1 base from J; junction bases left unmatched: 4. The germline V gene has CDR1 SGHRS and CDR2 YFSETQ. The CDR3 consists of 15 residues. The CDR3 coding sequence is TGCGCCAGCAGCTTGTTCCGGGACAGCCAAGAGACCCAGTACTTC. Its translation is CASSLFRDSQETQYF.

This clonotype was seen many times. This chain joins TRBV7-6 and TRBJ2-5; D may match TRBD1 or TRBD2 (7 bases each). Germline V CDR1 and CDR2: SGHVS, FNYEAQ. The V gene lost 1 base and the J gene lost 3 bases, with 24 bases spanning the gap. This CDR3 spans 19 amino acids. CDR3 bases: TGTGCCAGCAGCTTAGAATCGTCTGGGGGGGACAGCTACAAAGAGACCCAGTACTTC. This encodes CASSLESSGGDSYKETQYF.

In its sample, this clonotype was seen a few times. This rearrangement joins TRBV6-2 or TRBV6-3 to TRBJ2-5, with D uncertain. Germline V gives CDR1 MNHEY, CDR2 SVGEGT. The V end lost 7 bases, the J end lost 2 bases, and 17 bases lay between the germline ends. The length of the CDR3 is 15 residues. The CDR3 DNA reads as TGTGCCAGCACCCTACTAAGTGGGGTTCAAGAGACCCAGTACTTC. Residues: CASTLLSGVQETQYF.

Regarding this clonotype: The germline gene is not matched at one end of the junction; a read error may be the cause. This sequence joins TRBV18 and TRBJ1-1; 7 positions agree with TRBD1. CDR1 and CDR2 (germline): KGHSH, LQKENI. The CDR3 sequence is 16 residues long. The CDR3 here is CASSPNADRMNAEAFF. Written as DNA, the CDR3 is TGTGCCAGCTCACCCAACGCGGACAGGATGAACGCTGAAGCTTTCTTT.

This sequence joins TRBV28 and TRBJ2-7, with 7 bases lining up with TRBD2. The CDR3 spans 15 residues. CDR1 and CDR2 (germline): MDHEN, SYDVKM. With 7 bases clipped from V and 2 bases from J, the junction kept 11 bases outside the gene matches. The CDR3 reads CASTTWEGPTYEQYF. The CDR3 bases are TGTGCCAGCACCACCTGGGAGGGCCCAACCTACGAGCAGTACTTC.

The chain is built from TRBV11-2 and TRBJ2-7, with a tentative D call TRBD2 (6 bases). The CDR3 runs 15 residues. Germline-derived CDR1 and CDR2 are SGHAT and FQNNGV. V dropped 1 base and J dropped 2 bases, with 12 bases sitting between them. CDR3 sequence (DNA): TGTGCCAGCAGCTTAGTCGGAGCGGGTGCCTACGAGCAGTACTTC. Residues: CASSLVGAGAYEQYF.

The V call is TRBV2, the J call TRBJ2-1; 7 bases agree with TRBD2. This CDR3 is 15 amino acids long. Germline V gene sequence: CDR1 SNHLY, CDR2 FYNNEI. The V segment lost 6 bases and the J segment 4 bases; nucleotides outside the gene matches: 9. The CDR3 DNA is TGTGCCAGCAGGTCGGCGGGAGAGGGATACAATGAGCAGTTCTTC. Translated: CASRSAGEGYNEQFF.

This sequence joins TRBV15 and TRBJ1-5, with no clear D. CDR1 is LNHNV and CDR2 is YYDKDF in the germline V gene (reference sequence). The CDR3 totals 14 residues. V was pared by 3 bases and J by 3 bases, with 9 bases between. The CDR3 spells CATSRVTVNQPQHF. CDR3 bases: TGTGCCACCAGCAGGGTTACAGTCAATCAGCCCCAGCATTTT.

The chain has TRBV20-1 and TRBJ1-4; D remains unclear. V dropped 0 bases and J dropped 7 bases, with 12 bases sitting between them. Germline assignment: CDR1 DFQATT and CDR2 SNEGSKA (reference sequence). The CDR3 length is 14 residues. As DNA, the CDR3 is TGCAGTGCTAGAGAGCCCGGGAGGGTTGAAAAACTGTTTTTT. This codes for CSAREPGRVEKLFF.

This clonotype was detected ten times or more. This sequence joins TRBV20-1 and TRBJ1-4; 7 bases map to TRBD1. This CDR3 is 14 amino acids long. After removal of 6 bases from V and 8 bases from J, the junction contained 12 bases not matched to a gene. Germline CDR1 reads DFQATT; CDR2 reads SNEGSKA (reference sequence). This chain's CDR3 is CSAPDRAEGEKLFF. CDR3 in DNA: TGCAGTGCCCCAGACAGGGCCGAAGGAGAAAAACTGTTTTTT.

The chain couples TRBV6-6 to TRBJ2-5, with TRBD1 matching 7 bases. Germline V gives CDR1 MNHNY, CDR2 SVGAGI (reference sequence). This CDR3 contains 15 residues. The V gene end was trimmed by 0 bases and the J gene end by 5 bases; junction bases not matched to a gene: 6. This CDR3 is CASSYSPGGRETQYF. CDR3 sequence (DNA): TGTGCCAGCAGTTACTCGCCAGGGGGTAGGGAGACCCAGTACTTC.

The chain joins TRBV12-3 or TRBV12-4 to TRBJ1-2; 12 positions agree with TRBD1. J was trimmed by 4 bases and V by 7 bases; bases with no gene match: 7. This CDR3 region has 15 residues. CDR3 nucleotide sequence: TGTGCCAGCACCTCCTGGGACAGGGGGCTCTATGGCTACACCTTC. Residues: CASTSWDRGLYGYTF.

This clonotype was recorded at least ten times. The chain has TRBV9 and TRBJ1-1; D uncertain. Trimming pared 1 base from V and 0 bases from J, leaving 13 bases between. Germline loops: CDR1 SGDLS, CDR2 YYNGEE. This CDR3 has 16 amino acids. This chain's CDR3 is CASSVSGTELNTEAFF. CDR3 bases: TGTGCCAGCAGCGTATCAGGAACCGAGCTGAACACTGAAGCTTTCTTT.

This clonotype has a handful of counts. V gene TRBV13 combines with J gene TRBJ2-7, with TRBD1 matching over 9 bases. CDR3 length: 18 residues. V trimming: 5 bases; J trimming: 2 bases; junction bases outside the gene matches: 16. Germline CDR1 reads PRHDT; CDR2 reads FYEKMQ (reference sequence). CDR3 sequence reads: CASSGFQWDRVLTYEQYF. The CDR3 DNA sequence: TGTGCCAGCAGCGGTTTCCAGTGGGACAGGGTCCTCACCTACGAGCAGTACTTC. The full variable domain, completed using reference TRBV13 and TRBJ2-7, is AAGVIQSPRHLIKEKRETATLKCYPIPRHDTVYWYQQGPGQDPQFLISFYEKMQSDKGSIPDRFSAQQFSDYHSELNMSSLELGDSALYFCASSGFQWDRVLTYEQYFGPGTRLTVT.

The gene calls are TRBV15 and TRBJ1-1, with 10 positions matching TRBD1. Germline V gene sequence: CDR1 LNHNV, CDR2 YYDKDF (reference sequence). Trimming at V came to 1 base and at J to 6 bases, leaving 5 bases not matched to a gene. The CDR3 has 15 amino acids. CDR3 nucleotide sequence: TGTGCCACCAGCAGAGGGGGACAGGGGATCCCTGAAGCTTTCTTT. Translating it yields CATSRGGQGIPEAFF.

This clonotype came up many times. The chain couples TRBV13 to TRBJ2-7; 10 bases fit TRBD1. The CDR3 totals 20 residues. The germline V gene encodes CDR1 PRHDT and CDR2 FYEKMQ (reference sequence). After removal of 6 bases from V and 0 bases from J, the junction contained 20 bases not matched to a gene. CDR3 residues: CASSTVPGQGLFPSSYEQYF. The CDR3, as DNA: TGTGCCAGCAGTACGGTACCGGGACAGGGGCTCTTCCCCAGCTCCTACGAGCAGTACTTC.

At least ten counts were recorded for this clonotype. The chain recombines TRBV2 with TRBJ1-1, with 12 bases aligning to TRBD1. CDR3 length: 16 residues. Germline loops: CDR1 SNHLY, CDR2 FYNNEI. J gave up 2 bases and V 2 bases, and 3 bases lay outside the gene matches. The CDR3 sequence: CASSELGQGANTEAFF. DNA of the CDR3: TGTGCCAGCAGTGAATTGGGACAGGGGGCAAACACTGAAGCTTTCTTT.

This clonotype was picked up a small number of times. This chain's CDR3 is CASRVGTSGRWANTGELFF. In DNA, the CDR3 is TGTGCCAGCAGAGTTGGGACTAGCGGGAGGTGGGCGAACACCGGGGAGCTGTTTTTT. This chain uses TRBV11-2 with TRBJ2-2, with 15 bases fitting TRBD2. Trimming removed 6 bases from V and 0 bases from J; junction bases left unmatched: 8. CDR1 SGHAT and CDR2 FQNNGV come from the germline V gene. The CDR3 length is 19 residues.

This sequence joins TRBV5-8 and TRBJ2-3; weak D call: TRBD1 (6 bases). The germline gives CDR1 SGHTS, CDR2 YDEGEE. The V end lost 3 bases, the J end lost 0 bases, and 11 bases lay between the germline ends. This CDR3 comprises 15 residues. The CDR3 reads CASSYGQSSTDTQYF. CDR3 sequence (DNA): TGTGCCAGCAGCTATGGACAGAGTAGCACAGATACGCAGTATTTT. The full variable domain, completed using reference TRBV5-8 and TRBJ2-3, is EAGVTQSPTHLIKTRGQQATLRCSPISGHTSVYWYQQALGLGLQFLLWYDEGEERNRGNFPPRFSGRQFPNYSSELNVNALELEDSALYLCASSYGQSSTDTQYFGPGTRLTVL.

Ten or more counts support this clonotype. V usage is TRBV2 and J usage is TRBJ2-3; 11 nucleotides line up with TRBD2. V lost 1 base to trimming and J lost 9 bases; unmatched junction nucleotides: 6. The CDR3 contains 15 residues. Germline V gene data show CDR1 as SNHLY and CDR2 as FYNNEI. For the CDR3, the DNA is TGTGCCAGCAGTGAAGAACTAGCGGGAGCAGTGACGCAGTATTTT. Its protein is CASSEELAGAVTQYF.

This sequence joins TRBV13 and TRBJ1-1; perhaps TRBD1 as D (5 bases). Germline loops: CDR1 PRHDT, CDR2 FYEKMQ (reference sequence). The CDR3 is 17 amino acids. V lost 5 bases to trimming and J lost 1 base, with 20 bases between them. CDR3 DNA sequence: TGTGCCAGCAGCCCCACGGGGCGTCTGGGCCAGAACACTGAAGCTTTCTTT. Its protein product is CASSPTGRLGQNTEAFF.